The T cell receptor (beta chain) described here comes from a study of a mutant IDH1 vaccine in newly diagnosed glioma. Germline V CDR1 and CDR2: GTSNPN, SVGIG (reference sequence). This CDR3 contains 14 residues. The V end was cut by 0 bases, the J end by 8 bases, with 13 bases between. The table came from immunoSEQ multiplex PCR; TCRdb's copy has only in-frame clones and leaves some out. This table has tens of thousands of clones, about 71% appearing once. Regarding time point: week 47, end of study. Doses consisted of 300 ug of mutant IDH1 20-mer peptide each, paired with topical imiquimod. With regard to this clone: The antigen is not known.

The TCR sequence derives from a man in his forties or fifties with glioma. The sample here was PBMCs, taken from a glioma patient whose treatment included an IDH1 peptide vaccine. This sequence joins TRBV30 and TRBJ1-4; D is possibly TRBD1 (5 bases). This chain's CDR3 is CAWSVGAGREKLFF. CDR3 in DNA: TGTGCCTGGAGTGTAGGGGCGGGAAGGGAAAAACTGTTTTTT.